This T cell receptor beta chain was sequenced during a study of human T cells and chemical hapten exposure. Trimming took off 0 bases at V and 7 bases at J, with 15 bases between the two ends. Germline V lookup: CDR1 LGHDT, CDR2 YNNKEL (reference sequence). The CDR3 totals 16 residues. TCRdb fed the RACE reads into MiXCR, producing one record per CDR3 protein. Here the sample spans about 82,000 distinct CDR3 sequences, about 10% being singletons. Specified time point: patch test 1, 2 weeks after DPC sensitization. Described treatment: therapeutic diphenylcyclopropenone sensitization with weekly scalp DPC. On this clonotype: Since a much larger clone is just one base distant, this may be a read error.

The sample consisted of whole blood, taken in connection with sensitization to the hapten diphenylcyclopropenone (DPC). The sequence derives from a woman in her fifties or sixties with alopecia areata. Some clones in this sample may be carry-over from other donors' samples. The chain couples TRBV3-1 to TRBJ2-2, with D unclear. The CDR3: CASSQDDPGRRGELFF. Written as DNA, the CDR3 is TGTGCCAGCAGCCAAGATGATCCAGGAAGGCGCGGGGAGCTGTTTTTT.